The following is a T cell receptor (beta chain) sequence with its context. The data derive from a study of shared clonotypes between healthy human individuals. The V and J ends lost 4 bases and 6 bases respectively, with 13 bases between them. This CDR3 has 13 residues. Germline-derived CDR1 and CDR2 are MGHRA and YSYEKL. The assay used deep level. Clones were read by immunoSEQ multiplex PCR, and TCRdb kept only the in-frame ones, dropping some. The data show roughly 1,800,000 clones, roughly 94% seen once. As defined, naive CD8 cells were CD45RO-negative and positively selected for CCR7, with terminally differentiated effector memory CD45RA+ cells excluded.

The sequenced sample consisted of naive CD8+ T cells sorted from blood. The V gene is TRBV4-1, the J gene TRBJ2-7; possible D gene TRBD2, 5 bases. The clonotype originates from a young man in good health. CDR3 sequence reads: CASSRVSSTEQYF. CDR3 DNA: TGCGCCAGCAGCCGCGTATCTAGCACCGAGCAGTACTTC.